The present TCR beta chain was sequenced within a study of long-term antiretroviral therapy in people with HIV. They ran version v3.0 of the immunoSEQ assay at survey level. Sequenced by immunoSEQ multiplex PCR; TCRdb stores in-frame clones only, minus some. The sample consists of 18,000 or so clones, around 91% of them appearing once. The receptor's source is a man aged 50 to 60 with HIV. The input for sequencing was unsorted PBMCs, taken 3 years after starting antiretroviral therapy.

CDR3 in DNA: TGCAGCTTGCCAGGCAGGGGCGAAGAGACCCAGTACTTC. Translated: CSLPGRGEETQYF. This chain links TRBV29-1 with TRBJ2-5; D might be TRBD1 (6 bases). From germline, CDR1 is SQVTM and CDR2 ANQGSEA. The CDR3 extends over 13 amino acids. Trimming shortened V by 8 bases and J by 3 bases, and 16 bases separated the two germline ends.